The TCR beta chain described here comes from a study of cytomegalovirus exposure and HLA in healthy donors. Whole-study findings and limits: Most TCRs appeared rarely, but some public TCRs recurred in many donors. The CMV antigen specificity of three CMV-associated chains was confirmed through in vitro analysis.

The V gene lost 0 bases and the J gene lost 8 bases, with 11 bases spanning the gap. There are 13 residues in the CDR3. CDR1 LGHNA and CDR2 YSLEER come from the germline V gene. Assay: immunoSEQ multiplex PCR; the TCRdb copy retains only in-frame clones and omits some. The sample contains 150,000 to 200,000 clones, 89% of which appear only once. On this clone: What it binds is unknown.

The sample comprised PBMCs. The origin of this receptor is a woman aged 18-29 years in good health and CMV-seropositive. The chain employs TRBV4-3 and TRBJ2-7; a weak D match, TRBD1 (6 bases). CDR3 sequence reads: CASSQEQGSQQYF. CDR3 nucleotide sequence: TGCGCCAGCAGCCAAGAACAGGGATCGCAGCAGTACTTC.